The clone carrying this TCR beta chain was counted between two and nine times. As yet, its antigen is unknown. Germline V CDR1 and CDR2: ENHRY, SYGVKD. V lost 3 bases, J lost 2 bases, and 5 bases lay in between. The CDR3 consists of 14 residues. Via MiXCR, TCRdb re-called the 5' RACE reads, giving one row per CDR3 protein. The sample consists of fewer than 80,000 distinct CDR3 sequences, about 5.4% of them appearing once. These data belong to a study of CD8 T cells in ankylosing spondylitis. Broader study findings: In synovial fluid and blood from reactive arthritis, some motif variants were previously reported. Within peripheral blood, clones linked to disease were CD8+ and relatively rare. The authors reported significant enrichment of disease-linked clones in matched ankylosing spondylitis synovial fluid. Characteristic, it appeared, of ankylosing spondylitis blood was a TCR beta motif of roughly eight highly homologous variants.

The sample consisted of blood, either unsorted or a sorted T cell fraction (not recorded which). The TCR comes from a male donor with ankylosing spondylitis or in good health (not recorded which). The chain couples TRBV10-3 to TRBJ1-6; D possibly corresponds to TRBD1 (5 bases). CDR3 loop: CAISDRAYNSPLHF. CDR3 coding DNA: TGTGCCATCAGTGACAGGGCCTATAATTCACCCCTCCACTTT.